A single sample gave rise to the 23 T cell receptor beta chains below, sequenced in a study of vaccination effects on CD4 cells after COVID-19. The antigens for these receptors are not known. Only in-frame clones appear in the TCRdb table, and some are missing; sequencing was by immunoSEQ multiplex PCR. The sample gives 50,000 to 65,000 clones, approximately 75% of which show up once; approximately 6% is in the top ten. ViraFEST used viral peptide pools to expand antigen-specific CD4+ T cells before sequencing. The culture ran for about 11 days, and then CD4+ T cells were isolated. Nucleocapsid antibodies were negative in the vaccine recipients, who had never had SARS-CoV-2 infection. Sequenced material: CD4+ T cells from PBMCs cultured with HCoV-OC43 spike peptides, taken before COVID-19 vaccination. Subset given: HCoV-OC43 spike overlapping peptide pool stimulation. Every receptor here comes from a human donor who received a COVID-19 vaccine.

The chain is built from TRBV29-1 and TRBJ2-1; 8 bases fit TRBD2. Germline V gives CDR1 SQVTM, CDR2 ANQGSEA. CDR3 length: 13 amino acids. V shed 0 bases, J shed 10 bases, and the junction held 5 bases outside the gene matches. CDR3 coding DNA: TGCAGCGTTGAAGATCAGGGCGGGGGGGAGCAGTTCTTC. Protein product: CSVEDQGGGEQFF.

This rearrangement joins TRBV6-5 to TRBJ1-3; tentatively, D is TRBD1 (6 bases). The germline gives CDR1 MNHEY, CDR2 SVGAGI. The CDR3 is 14 amino acids. Deletions cut 5 bases from V and 8 bases from J, with 16 bases between. The CDR3 reads CASSQWTVSDTIYF. The DNA of the CDR3 is TGTGCCAGCAGTCAATGGACAGTCTCGGACACCATATATTTT.

V and J are TRBV28 and TRBJ2-4; TRBD1 might be the D (5 bases). Germline V gene sequence: CDR1 MDHEN, CDR2 SYDVKM. The germline V and J ends were trimmed by 4 bases and 8 bases, with 12 bases remaining between them. This CDR3 is 13 amino acids long. CDR3 coding DNA: TGTGCCAGCAGTTCCTCCCCAGGGTACATTCAGTACTTC. Translating it yields CASSSSPGYIQYF.

This clone was picked up a small number of times. The rearrangement links TRBV5-1 to TRBJ1-1, with 8 positions matching TRBD1. Trimming removed 0 bases from V and 5 bases from J; junction bases left unmatched: 3. Germline V lookup: CDR1 SGHRS, CDR2 YFSETQ. CDR3 length: 14 residues. The CDR3 spells CASSLATGETEAFF. The DNA for the CDR3 is TGCGCCAGCAGCTTGGCGACAGGGGAAACTGAAGCTTTCTTT. Based on the CDR3 plus reference TRBV5-1 and TRBJ1-1, the full variable domain is KAGVTQTPRYLIKTRGQQVTLSCSPISGHRSVSWYQQTPGQGLQFLFEYFSETQRNKGNFPGRFSGRQFSNSRSEMNVSTLELGDSALYLCASSLATGETEAFFGQGTRLTVV.

The chain links TRBV5-1 to TRBJ1-1; D is perhaps TRBD1 (5 bases). V gave up 0 bases and J gave up 10 bases, with 13 bases separating them. The germline gives CDR1 SGHRS, CDR2 YFSETQ. The CDR3 loop spans 13 amino acids. This chain's CDR3 is CASSLVGGAGAFF. In nucleotides, the CDR3 is TGCGCCAGCAGCTTGGTTGGTGGGGCGGGAGCTTTCTTT.

V and J are TRBV24-1 and TRBJ2-1; D is perhaps TRBD1 (6 bases). Germline CDR1 and CDR2: KGHDR and SFDVKD. This CDR3 spans 13 amino acids. Trimming pared 6 bases from V and 4 bases from J, leaving 9 bases between. The DNA of the CDR3 is TGTGCCACCAGTCCCACAGGGTACAATGAGCAGTTCTTC. It codes for CATSPTGYNEQFF.

The chain has TRBV6-5 and TRBJ2-5; TRBD1 aligns across 7 bases. The V gene end was trimmed by 0 bases and the J gene end by 6 bases; junction bases not matched to a gene: 7. Looked up from germline, CDR1 is MNHEY and CDR2 is SVGAGI. This CDR3 contains 15 residues. CDR3 coding DNA: TGTGCCAGCAGTTACTCTCACAGGGGTGGGAAGACCCAGTACTTC. This sequence encodes CASSYSHRGGKTQYF.

CDR3 bases: TGTGCCAGCACCAGTTACAGGGTCGGAGGCTACACCTTC. Translation gives CASTSYRVGGYTF. V is TRBV9 and J is TRBJ1-2, with a possible D match to TRBD1 (6 bases). Germline CDR1 and CDR2: SGDLS and YYNGEE. Trimming took off 6 bases at V and 8 bases at J, with 17 bases between the two ends. The CDR3 runs to 13 residues.

The rearrangement joins TRBV5-4 to TRBJ2-2, with D unresolved. Germline V gene sequence: CDR1 SGHNT, CDR2 YYREEE (reference sequence). The V and J ends lost 4 bases and 5 bases respectively, with 18 bases between them. The CDR3 totals 16 residues. The CDR3 coding sequence is TGTGCCAGCAGCCGCACCTTACCCCCGTCAACCGGGGAGCTGTTTTTT. Protein sequence: CASSRTLPPSTGELFF.

The gene calls are TRBV19 and TRBJ2-5; 10 bases are a match to TRBD1. Germline CDR1 LNHDA, CDR2 SQIVND (reference sequence). The length of the CDR3 is 17 residues. Trimming removed 4 bases from V and 1 base from J; junction bases left unmatched: 9. CDR3 amino acids: CASSRRSGTGVQETQYF. In DNA form, the CDR3 reads TGTGCCAGTAGTAGGCGCTCCGGGACAGGGGTCCAAGAGACCCAGTACTTC.

This clone was observed a few times. The chain has TRBV6-2 or TRBV6-3 and TRBJ1-2; 7 bases agree with TRBD1. V lost 4 bases, J lost 4 bases, and 9 bases stayed unmatched. Germline CDR1 is MNHEY and CDR2 is SVGEGT. The CDR3 runs 15 residues. The CDR3: CASSSTDRNPYGYTF. In DNA, the CDR3 is TGTGCCAGCAGTTCTACGGACAGGAACCCCTATGGCTACACCTTC.

This chain connects TRBV15 to TRBJ2-3; tentative D call: TRBD1 (5 bases). Trimming left V 0 bases short and J 8 bases short, with 12 bases between. Germline V lookup: CDR1 LNHNV, CDR2 YYDKDF (reference sequence). The CDR3 runs to 14 residues. This CDR3 reads CATSREGVQGTQYF. CDR3 DNA: TGTGCCACCAGCAGAGAAGGCGTCCAGGGTACGCAGTATTTT.

The genes are TRBV5-4 and TRBJ2-7, with D perhaps TRBD2 (6 bases). Trimming took 3 bases from V and 7 from J, leaving 14 bases between them. The V gene's germline CDR1 is SGHNT and CDR2 YYREEE (reference sequence). This CDR3 spans 13 amino acids. The CDR3 coding sequence is TGTGCCAGCAGCTCCCTCGGGGGATGGGAGCAGTACGTC. This gives the protein CASSSLGGWEQYV.

J is TRBJ2-3 and V is TRBV13, with 7 bases identical to TRBD2. The V and J ends lost 5 bases and 2 bases, in that order; junction bases with no gene match: 7. The CDR3 totals 15 residues. CDR1 and CDR2 from the germline V gene are PRHDT and FYEKMQ (reference sequence). CDR3 residues: CASSTLTSSTDTQYF. The CDR3 region has the DNA TGTGCCAGCAGCACCTTGACTAGCTCCACAGATACGCAGTATTTT.

The chain combines TRBV5-1 with TRBJ2-3; 14 nucleotides match TRBD2. The germline V gene has CDR1 SGHRS and CDR2 YFSETQ. The CDR3 runs 17 residues. Trimming took 0 bases from V and 8 from J; bases not matched to a gene: 8. This chain's CDR3 is CASSLDGTSGGRVTQYF. CDR3 coding DNA: TGCGCCAGCAGCTTGGATGGGACTAGCGGGGGTCGCGTTACGCAGTATTTT.

This clone came up once. V is TRBV11-1 and J is TRBJ2-5; weak D call: TRBD2 (5 bases). Trimming cost V 5 bases and J 5 bases, with 12 bases left between them. The CDR3 contains 13 residues. The germline gives CDR1 SGHAT, CDR2 FQDESV (reference sequence). CDR3 DNA: TGTGCCAGCAGCGGTCTAGCTCGCGAGACCCAGTACTTC. This encodes CASSGLARETQYF.

The chain combines TRBV6-5 with TRBJ2-5, with 7 bases matching TRBD1. Germline CDR1 reads MNHEY; CDR2 reads SVGAGI. J lost 5 bases, V lost 10 bases, and 13 bases had no gene match. This CDR3 has 14 amino acids. CDR3 protein: CATQRTGLSETQYF. The CDR3, as DNA: TGTGCCACCCAAAGGACAGGTCTATCCGAGACCCAGTACTTC.

J is TRBJ1-2 and V is TRBV6-5, with 7 positions matching TRBD1. This CDR3 has 15 residues. Germline values: CDR1 MNHEY, CDR2 SVGAGI. The V gene end was trimmed by 2 bases and the J gene end by 4 bases; junction bases not matched to a gene: 7. The CDR3 loop reads CASSYGDRLSYGYTF. CDR3 DNA sequence: TGTGCCAGCAGTTACGGGGACAGACTTTCCTATGGCTACACCTTC.

The V call is TRBV4-1, the J call TRBJ2-5; weak D call: TRBD1 (7 bases). CDR1 and CDR2 from the germline V gene are MGHRA and YSYEKL. V was pared by 2 bases and J by 7 bases, with 14 bases between. The CDR3 length is 14 residues. CDR3: CASSQPRRGPTQYF. In DNA, the CDR3 is TGCGCCAGCAGCCAACCCCGGAGGGGGCCGACCCAGTACTTC.

V is TRBV23-1 and J is TRBJ2-7; TRBD2 matches at 8 bases. TRBV23-1 is an ORF; its function is uncertain. This CDR3 has 14 amino acids. The ends lost 2 bases at V and 5 bases at J; junction bases unmatched: 5. CDR3 coding DNA: TGCGCCAGCAGTCAAACCGGGGGGGGTGACGAGCAGTACGTC. It is translated as CASSQTGGGDEQYV.

This chain uses TRBV2 with TRBJ1-5, with D unresolved. V shed 6 bases and J shed 9 bases, with 9 bases lying between them. Per germline, CDR1 SNHLY and CDR2 FYNNEI. The CDR3 covers 11 residues. In nucleotides, the CDR3 is TGTGCCAGCAGCTATTTTGGGCCCCAGCATTTT. This gives the protein CASSYFGPQHF.

This chain connects TRBV5-1 to TRBJ1-4; no reliable D call. The V gene's germline CDR1 is SGHRS and CDR2 YFSETQ. CDR3 length equals 14 residues. V was cut by 2 bases and J by 0 bases, with 5 bases left in between. The chain's CDR3 is CASSFVATNEKLFF. Written as DNA, the CDR3 is TGCGCCAGCAGCTTCGTTGCAACTAATGAAAAACTGTTTTTT.

V is TRBV7-9 and J is TRBJ2-2; D remains ambiguous. CDR3 length: 14 residues. Per the germline V gene, CDR1 is SEHNR and CDR2 is FQNEAQ (reference sequence). The V and J ends lost 2 bases and 3 bases respectively, with 7 bases between them. This CDR3 is CASSLKDDTGELFF. CDR3 sequence (DNA): TGTGCCAGCAGCTTAAAGGACGACACCGGGGAGCTGTTTTTT. Variable domain in full (rest from reference TRBV7-9 and TRBJ2-2): DTGVSQNPRHKITKRGQNVTFRCDPISEHNRLYWYRQTLGQGPEFLTYFQNEAQLEKSRLLSDRFSAERPKGSFSTLEIQRTEQGDSAMYLCASSLKDDTGELFFGEGSRLTVL.